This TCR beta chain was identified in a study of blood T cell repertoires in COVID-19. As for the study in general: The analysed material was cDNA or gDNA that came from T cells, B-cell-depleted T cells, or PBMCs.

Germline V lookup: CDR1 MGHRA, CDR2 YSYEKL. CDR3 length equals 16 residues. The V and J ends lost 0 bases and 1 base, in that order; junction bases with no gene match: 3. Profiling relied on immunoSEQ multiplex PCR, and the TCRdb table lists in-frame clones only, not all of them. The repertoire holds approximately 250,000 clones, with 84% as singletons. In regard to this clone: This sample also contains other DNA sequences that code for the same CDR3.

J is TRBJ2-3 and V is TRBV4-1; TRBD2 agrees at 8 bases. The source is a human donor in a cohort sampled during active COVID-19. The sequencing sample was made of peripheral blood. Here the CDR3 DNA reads TGCGCCAGCAGCCAAGATGGAGCGGGGGGCACAGATACGCAGTATTTT. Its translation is CASSQDGAGGTDTQYF.